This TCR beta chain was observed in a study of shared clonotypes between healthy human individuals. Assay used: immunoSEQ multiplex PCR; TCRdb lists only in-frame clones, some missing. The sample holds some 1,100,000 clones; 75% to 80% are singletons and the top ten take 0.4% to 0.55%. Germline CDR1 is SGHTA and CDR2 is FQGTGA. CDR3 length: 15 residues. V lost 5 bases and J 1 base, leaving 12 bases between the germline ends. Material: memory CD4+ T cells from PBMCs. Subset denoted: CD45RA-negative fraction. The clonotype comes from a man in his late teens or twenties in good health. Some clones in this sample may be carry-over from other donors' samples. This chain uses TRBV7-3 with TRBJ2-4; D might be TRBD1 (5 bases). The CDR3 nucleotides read TGTGCCAGCAGCCGCGACAGCCTGGCCAAAAACATTCAGTACTTC. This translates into CASSRDSLAKNIQYF.